The next 18 T cell receptor beta chains were all read from a single sample in a study of blood T cell repertoires in COVID-19. Only in-frame clones appear in the TCRdb table, and some are missing; sequencing was by immunoSEQ multiplex PCR. Of 150,000 to 200,000 clones in the sample, approximately 90% are singletons; the top ten hold around 1.9%. The specimen was peripheral blood. These receptors came from a man between 65 and 79 years old with active or convalescent COVID-19.

The chain recombines TRBV6-1 with TRBJ1-6; no firm D call. Germline V gene data show CDR1 as MNHNS and CDR2 as SASEGT. The CDR3 runs to 13 residues. V lost 3 bases and J 9 bases, leaving 9 bases between the germline ends. The CDR3 coding sequence is TGTGCCAGCAGTGAGGCTGGAGGTTCACCCCTCCACTTT. Its protein product is CASSEAGGSPLHF.

Comment on this clone: The sample has other DNA sequences that encode this CDR3 too. The rearrangement links TRBV9 to TRBJ1-5; D uncertain. The CDR3 loop spans 15 amino acids. Germline V gives CDR1 SGDLS, CDR2 YYNGEE. Trimming cost V 0 bases and J 3 bases, with 10 bases left between them. The CDR3 is CASSVGGRSNQPQHF. In nucleotides, the CDR3 is TGTGCCAGCAGCGTAGGTGGGAGATCCAATCAGCCCCAGCATTTT.

This chain joins TRBV6-2 or TRBV6-3 and TRBJ2-7, with 7 bases aligning to TRBD2. In germline, CDR1 is MNHEY, CDR2 SVGEGT. V gave up 0 bases and J gave up 0 bases; unmatched junction bases: 5. This CDR3 is built from 16 residues. The CDR3 nucleotides are TGTGCCAGCAGTTACTCTAAGCGGGGCGTCTCCTACGAGCAGTACTTC. It specifies CASSYSKRGVSYEQYF.

This chain joins TRBV6-5 and TRBJ2-7; a weak D match, TRBD2 (6 bases). CDR1 is MNHEY and CDR2 is SVGAGI in the germline V gene. V lost 5 bases and J 2 bases, leaving 16 bases between the germline ends. There are 15 residues in the CDR3. The CDR3 sequence is CASSLSGSRAYEQYF. As DNA, the CDR3 is TGTGCCAGCAGTCTAAGCGGGTCCCGGGCCTACGAGCAGTACTTC.

To note about this clone: Possible read error: a much larger clone is one base away. V is TRBV28 and J is TRBJ1-2; 7 bases are a match to TRBD1. CDR1 is MDHEN, CDR2 SYDVKM, per germline. CDR3 length: 13 residues. Germline trimming cut 4 bases from V and 2 bases from J; bases unmatched to any gene: 1. The CDR3 sequence: CASSSGQNYGYTF. The CDR3 nucleotides read TGTGCCAGCAGTTCGGGACAGAACTATGGCTACACCTTC.

The rearrangement uses TRBV28 and TRBJ2-7; weak D call: TRBD2 (5 bases). The ends were cut back, 10 bases at V and 0 bases at J, with 13 bases in the middle. The CDR3 totals 13 residues. Germline lookup yields CDR1 MDHEN and CDR2 SYDVKM. The CDR3 DNA is TGTGCCACAAGATCGACTACCTCCTACGAGCAGTACTTC. Protein product: CATRSTTSYEQYF.

This clone was found once. V is TRBV27 and J is TRBJ2-1, with D possibly matching TRBD2 (5 bases). The CDR3 runs 13 residues. Per the germline V gene, CDR1 is MNHEY and CDR2 is SMNVEV (reference sequence). V gave up 5 bases and J gave up 6 bases, with 11 bases separating them. DNA for the CDR3: TGTGCCAGCAGTCTCGGACGGGGCAATGAGCAGTTCTTC. This sequence encodes CASSLGRGNEQFF.

This chain joins TRBV5-4 and TRBJ2-7; 10 bases line up with TRBD1. Germline V CDR1 and CDR2: SGHNT, YYREEE (reference sequence). V dropped 4 bases and J dropped 3; count of bases not matched to a gene: 4. The CDR3 extends over 14 amino acids. Here the CDR3 reads CASSPRDRGYEQYF. The CDR3 nucleotides read TGTGCCAGCAGCCCACGGGACAGGGGCTACGAGCAGTACTTC.

Details on this clone: Other DNA sequences within the sample encode an identical CDR3. The chain is built from TRBV18 and TRBJ2-5; the D gene is possibly TRBD2 (6 bases). This CDR3 is built from 13 residues. Germline V gene sequence: CDR1 KGHSH, CDR2 LQKENI. V was pared by 2 bases and J by 4 bases, with 8 bases between. CDR3 sequence: CASSPRGGETQYF. CDR3 bases: TGTGCCAGCTCACCAAGGGGAGGAGAGACCCAGTACTTC.

This clone has just one count. V is TRBV5-1 and J is TRBJ2-5; 8 positions agree with TRBD1. V shed 1 base and J 5 bases; nucleotides not matched to a gene: 7. The CDR3 spans 15 residues. Germline lookup yields CDR1 SGHRS and CDR2 YFSETQ. For the CDR3, the DNA is TGCGCCAGCAGCTTGTATTCAGGGGGCATGGAGACCCAGTACTTC. Amino acid sequence: CASSLYSGGMETQYF.

The chain has TRBV23-1 and TRBJ1-1, with TRBD1 matching 12 bases. TRBV23-1 belongs to the ORF category, with a function that is uncertain. The CDR3 has 17 residues. The ends lost 3 bases at V and 5 bases at J; junction bases unmatched: 10. CDR3 sequence reads: CASSHSKGQGAQTEAFF. DNA for the CDR3: TGCGCCAGCAGTCATTCCAAGGGACAGGGGGCGCAGACTGAAGCTTTCTTT.

The chain combines TRBV5-1 with TRBJ2-1; tentatively, D is TRBD2 (6 bases). Germline CDR1 is SGHRS and CDR2 is YFSETQ. The germline V and J ends were trimmed by 3 bases and 4 bases, with 29 bases remaining between them. CDR3 length equals 20 residues. CDR3 residues: CASSWGWTGDFPSIYNEQFF. The CDR3 nucleotides read TGCGCCAGCAGCTGGGGGTGGACGGGGGACTTCCCCTCAATTTACAATGAGCAGTTCTTC.

This chain joins TRBV6-2 or TRBV6-3 and TRBJ2-5, with a weak D call TRBD2 (5 bases). The CDR3 extends over 13 amino acids. The ends were cut back, 0 bases at V and 9 bases at J, with 11 bases in the middle. Germline-derived CDR1 and CDR2 are MNHEY and SVGEGT. The CDR3 DNA is TGTGCCAGCAGTTACTCGCAGGTCGGGGCCCAGTACTTC. Its translation: CASSYSQVGAQYF.

V is TRBV28 and J is TRBJ1-5; D remains unclear. CDR3 length equals 12 residues. Germline-derived CDR1 and CDR2 are MDHEN and SYDVKM. The V and J ends lost 3 bases and 6 bases respectively, with 6 bases between them. CDR3 DNA: TGTGCCAGCAGTTTGCGGGGTCAGCCCCAGCATTTT. This gives the protein CASSLRGQPQHF.

This clone was picked up a small number of times. The rearrangement joins TRBV6-5 to TRBJ2-2, with 7 bases fitting TRBD1. The germline V gene encodes CDR1 MNHEY and CDR2 SVGAGI. The CDR3 extends over 15 amino acids. The J segment lost 4 bases and the V segment lost 1 base, leaving 3 bases of the junction unmatched. This chain's CDR3 is CASSYWAGGTGELFF. Written as DNA, the CDR3 is TGTGCCAGCAGTTACTGGGCAGGGGGCACCGGGGAGCTGTTTTTT.

This rearrangement joins TRBV25-1 to TRBJ2-3, with 13 bases aligning to TRBD2. V shed 6 bases and J 0 bases; nucleotides not matched to a gene: 3. CDR3 size: 16 residues. Germline V gene lookup returns CDR1 MGHDK and CDR2 SYGVNS. This CDR3 is CASRGLAGKSTDTQYF. CDR3 nucleotide sequence: TGTGCCAGCAGGGGACTAGCGGGGAAAAGCACAGATACGCAGTATTTT.

The genes are TRBV25-1 and TRBJ1-2; a possible D gene is TRBD1 (5 bases). Germline V gives CDR1 MGHDK, CDR2 SYGVNS. The CDR3 has 11 residues. V lost 3 bases to trimming and J lost 8 bases, with 7 bases between them. The CDR3 DNA follows: TGTGCCAGCAGTGACGGGGGGGGCTACACCTTC. It encodes CASSDGGGYTF.

CDR3 DNA: TGCAGCGTCGCCGGGAATTTGGGCACTGAAGCTTTCTTT. It is translated as CSVAGNLGTEAFF. The rearrangement joins TRBV29-1 to TRBJ1-1, with D unresolved. Trimming cost V 6 bases and J 4 bases, with 15 bases left between them. There are 13 residues in the CDR3. Germline V gene sequence: CDR1 SQVTM, CDR2 ANQGSEA. Filled out from reference TRBV29-1 and TRBJ1-1, the complete variable domain reads SAVISQKPSRDICQRGTSLTIQCQVDSQVTMMFWYRQQPGQSLTLIATANQGSEATYESGFVIDKFPISRPNLTFSTLTVSNMSPEDSSIYLCSVAGNLGTEAFFGQGTRLTVV.